Listed below are T cell receptor beta chains from one sample, sequenced in a study of CD8 T cells in Susac syndrome. TCRdb fed the immunoSEQ multiplex PCR reads into MiXCR, producing one record per CDR3 protein. This sample yields 150,000 to 200,000 distinct CDR3 sequences, of which 80% to 95% are seen a single time; approximately 0.098% belongs to the top ten. Input material: CD4+ T cells from PBMCs. Receptors originate from a human donor in good health. Both conserved end residues are part of each CDR3. The order of the fields is V gene, J gene, D gene, clone size, CDR3 protein, CDR3 DNA. The D gene is left open where the match is weak. Rows may omit the clone size; those that give it use once, few, many or a size class.

V: TRBV27; J: TRBJ1-2; D: TRBD1; size: once; CDR3: CASSFSDRVSYGYTF; DNA: TGTGCCAGCAGTTTCTCCGACAGGGTTAGCTATGGCTACACCTTC
V: TRBV10-3; J: TRBJ1-3; D: NA; size: NA; CDR3: CAISANFAGNTIYF; DNA: TGTGCCATCAGTGCTAACTTCGCGGGAAACACCATATATTTT
V: TRBV23-1; J: TRBJ1-1; D: TRBD1; size: once; CDR3: CASVGTGGFYGTEAFF; DNA: TGCGCCAGCGTTGGGACAGGGGGATTTTATGGCACTGAAGCTTTCTTT
V: TRBV5-1; J: TRBJ2-1; D: TRBD2; size: NA; CDR3: CASSPGLAGGPSSYNEQFF; DNA: TGCGCCAGCAGCCCGGGACTAGCGGGGGGTCCCAGCTCCTACAATGAGCAGTTCTTC
V: TRBV7-2; J: TRBJ1-2; D: TRBD1; size: NA; CDR3: CASSLTGTGGGYYGYTF; DNA: TGTGCCAGCAGCTTAACCGGGACAGGGGGCGGTTACTATGGCTACACCTTC
V: TRBV28; J: TRBJ1-2; D: NA; size: NA; CDR3: CASSLFAYGYTF; DNA: TGTGCCAGCAGTCTGTTTGCTTATGGCTACACCTTC
V: TRBV5-4; J: TRBJ1-1; D: NA; size: NA; CDR3: CASSLGGWKTEAFF; DNA: TGTGCCAGCAGCTTAGGGGGGTGGAAAACTGAAGCTTTCTTT
V: TRBV7-2; J: TRBJ1-5; D: NA; size: NA; CDR3: CASSFSDTNQPQHF; DNA: TGTGCCAGCAGCTTCTCCGACACCAATCAGCCCCAGCATTTT
V: TRBV9; J: TRBJ1-6; D: NA; size: NA; CDR3: CASSQGVGENSPLHF; DNA: TGTGCCAGCAGCCAAGGGGTCGGGGAAAATTCACCCCTCCACTTT
V: TRBV3-1; J: TRBJ1-2; D: NA; size: NA; CDR3: CASSLAGDPYGYTF; DNA: TGTGCCAGCAGCCTTGCAGGGGATCCCTATGGCTACACCTTC
V: TRBV7-3; J: TRBJ1-1; D: NA; size: NA; CDR3: CTSSLIGAKNTEAFF; DNA: TGTACCAGCAGCTTAATAGGGGCGAAGAACACTGAAGCTTTCTTT
V: TRBV4-1; J: TRBJ1-1; D: NA; size: NA; CDR3: CASSQVGAGRESFF; DNA: TGCGCCAGCAGCCAAGTTGGGGCTGGCAGGGAGTCTTTCTTT
V: TRBV19; J: TRBJ1-2; D: NA; size: NA; CDR3: CASSFKGYGYTF; DNA: TGTGCCAGTAGTTTTAAGGGCTATGGCTACACCTTC
V: TRBV20-1; J: TRBJ2-5; D: NA; size: NA; CDR3: CSAKWGGEETQYF; DNA: TGCAGTGCTAAATGGGGAGGCGAAGAGACCCAGTACTTC
V: TRBV20-1; J: TRBJ1-2; D: NA; size: NA; CDR3: CSARVAGSRGYTF; DNA: TGCAGTGCTAGAGTTGCAGGGAGTCGTGGCTACACCTTC
V: TRBV5-1; J: TRBJ1-1; D: NA; size: NA; CDR3: CASRGGNTEAFF; DNA: TGCGCCAGCAGGGGAGGGAACACTGAAGCTTTCTTT
V: TRBV4-3; J: TRBJ2-3; D: TRBD2; size: NA; CDR3: CASSQSAGGKADTQYF; DNA: TGCGCCAGCAGCCAGTCGGCGGGGGGGAAGGCAGATACGCAGTATTTT
V: TRBV19; J: TRBJ1-1; D: NA; size: NA; CDR3: CASSINILRVVDTEAFF; DNA: TGTGCCAGTAGTATTAATATACTGCGGGTTGTTGACACTGAAGCTTTCTTT
V: TRBV20-1; J: TRBJ2-3; D: TRBD2; size: NA; CDR3: CSARDRGSGEIDTQYF; DNA: TGCAGTGCTAGAGATCGGGGTAGCGGGGAGATAGATACGCAGTATTTT
V: TRBV2; J: TRBJ2-3; D: NA; size: NA; CDR3: CASRRGTLTDTQYF; DNA: TGTGCCAGCAGACGGGGGACTCTCACAGATACGCAGTATTTT
V: TRBV5-1; J: TRBJ2-1; D: TRBD2; size: NA; CDR3: CASSFDGGDYNEQFF; DNA: TGCGCCAGCAGCTTTGACGGGGGGGACTACAATGAGCAGTTCTTC
V: TRBV28; J: TRBJ2-2; D: TRBD1; size: few; CDR3: CASSYRDRNTGELFF; DNA: TGTGCCAGCAGTTATCGGGACAGGAACACCGGGGAGCTGTTTTTT
V: TRBV11-2; J: TRBJ2-6; D: NA; size: NA; CDR3: CASSWPGPLGANVLTF; DNA: TGTGCCAGCAGCTGGCCGGGACCTCTGGGGGCCAACGTCCTGACTTTC
V: TRBV5-1; J: TRBJ1-5; D: NA; size: NA; CDR3: CASSMCSPQHF; DNA: TGCGCCAGCAGCATGTGCTCGCCCCAGCATTTT
V: TRBV7-2; J: TRBJ1-5; D: NA; size: NA; CDR3: CASSLDLVQPQHF; DNA: TGTGCCAGCAGCCTCGACTTAGTCCAGCCCCAGCATTTT
V: TRBV5-1; J: TRBJ2-6; D: NA; size: NA; CDR3: CASSPSAGANVLTF; DNA: TGCGCCAGCAGCCCCTCGGCTGGGGCCAACGTCCTGACTTTC
V: TRBV5-1; J: TRBJ1-4; D: TRBD1; size: NA; CDR3: CASSPGQATNEKLFF; DNA: TGCGCCAGCAGCCCCGGACAGGCAACTAATGAAAAACTGTTTTTT